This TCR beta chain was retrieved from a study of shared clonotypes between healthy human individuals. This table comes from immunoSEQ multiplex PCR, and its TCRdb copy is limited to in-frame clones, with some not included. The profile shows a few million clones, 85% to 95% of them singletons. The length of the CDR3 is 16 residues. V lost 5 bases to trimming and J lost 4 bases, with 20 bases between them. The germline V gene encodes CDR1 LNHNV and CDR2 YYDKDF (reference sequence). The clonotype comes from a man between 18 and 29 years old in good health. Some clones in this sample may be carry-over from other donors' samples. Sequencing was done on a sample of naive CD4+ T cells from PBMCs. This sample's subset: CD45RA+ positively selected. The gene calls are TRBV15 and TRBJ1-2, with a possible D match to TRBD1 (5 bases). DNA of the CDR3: TGTGCCACCAGCGCGCGAAACCGGAGGGACTCCTATGGCTACACCTTC. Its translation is CATSARNRRDSYGYTF.